This TCR beta chain was captured in a study of cytomegalovirus exposure and HLA in healthy donors. Study results and limitations: Researchers catalogued approximately 170 TCR beta chains as cytomegalovirus-associated.

As for this clone: Its matching antigen is unknown.

The PCR contained 60 Vbeta and 13 Jbeta primers. Clones were read by immunoSEQ multiplex PCR, and TCRdb kept only the in-frame ones, dropping some. Of 90,000 or so clones in the sample, approximately 81% were seen once. The sample taken for sequencing was PBMCs. The sequence was obtained from a woman aged 40 to 49 in good health and CMV-seronegative.

CDR3 protein: CATRQGFVGYTF. The DNA for the CDR3 is TGTGCCACTCGACAGGGGTTTGTTGGCTACACCTTC. V gene TRBV28 combines with J gene TRBJ1-2, with 8 bases lining up with TRBD1. CDR3 length: 12 residues. The trim removed 10 bases at V and 7 bases at J, leaving 8 bases unmatched. Germline-derived CDR1 and CDR2 are MDHEN and SYDVKM.